This T cell receptor (beta chain) was found in a study of cytomegalovirus exposure and HLA in healthy donors. Study outcomes and limitations: An Asian-associated ancestry cluster reportedly showed fewer N-insertions than the roughly 670-donor mean in a later analysis.

The PCR was carried out with 60 Vbeta primers and 13 Jbeta primers. Clones were sequenced by immunoSEQ multiplex PCR, and TCRdb holds only the in-frame ones, with some missing. The sample has under 130,000 clones; 78% are singletons. The germline V gene encodes CDR1 LNHDA and CDR2 SQIVND (reference sequence). V was cut by 5 bases and J by 3 bases, with 10 bases left in between. The CDR3 runs to 13 residues. As for this clone: No antigen is known for it.

Sequences were obtained from PBMCs. The sequence was obtained from a male donor in good health and CMV-seronegative. The chain is built from TRBV19 and TRBJ1-1, with D perhaps TRBD1 (5 bases). CDR3 nucleotide sequence: TGTGCCAGTAGTCAGGGTTCTGACACTGAAGCTTTCTTT. It encodes CASSQGSDTEAFF.